This T cell receptor (beta chain) was captured in a study of T cell responses to AZD1222 COVID-19 vaccine. The data were produced by immunoSEQ multiplex PCR, yet TCRdb's version contains in-frame clones alone and is incomplete. The data show 55,000 to 65,000 clones, with 89% seen just once and 5% to 6.5% held by the top ten. V gave up 4 bases and J gave up 0 bases, with 13 bases separating them. CDR1 and CDR2 from the germline V gene are SGHDT and YYEEEE. The CDR3 runs 15 residues. The sample was peripheral blood, taken 28 days after the second AZD1222 dose. This TCR was recovered from an adult who received the AZD1222 COVID-19 vaccine. The chain uses TRBV5-6 and TRBJ1-1; D remains unclear. The CDR3 reads CASSHFLGLNTEAFF. The CDR3 coding sequence is TGTGCCAGCAGCCACTTCCTGGGGTTGAACACTGAAGCTTTCTTT.